Listed below are T cell receptor beta chains from one sample, sequenced in a study of T cell repertoires in cytomegalovirus infection. The antigens these receptors bind are not known. Each CDR3 protein is one row after TCRdb ran MiXCR on the reads. The sample yields 750,000 to 900,000 distinct CDR3 sequences, 25% to 35% seen once. The source material was cultured CD8+ T cells from PBMCs, sampled from culture after CMV antigen stimulation. The receptors derive from a human donor in good health (CMV status not recorded). Some clones in this sample may be carry-over from other donors' samples. CDR3s include the opening cysteine and the closing phenylalanine or tryptophan. A D gene is named only where the DNA matches it firmly. Size is omitted from some rows. Given values are once, few, many or a class for expanded clones.

cdr3_nt: TGTGCCAGCAGCTCTACAACACGACAATCAGGGAAGGGAACCTATGGCTACACCTTC; cdr3_aa: CASSSTTRQSGKGTYGYTF; clone_size: .; v_call: TRBV7-9; d_call: .; j_call: TRBJ1-2
cdr3_nt: TGTGCCAGTAACCCGGGACAACGAAGCTACGAGCAGTACTTC; cdr3_aa: CASNPGQRSYEQYF; clone_size: many; v_call: TRBV19; d_call: .; j_call: TRBJ2-7
cdr3_nt: TGTGCCAGCAGCCATAAATCTAGCTCCTATAATTCACCCCTCCACTTT; cdr3_aa: CASSHKSSSYNSPLHF; clone_size: few; v_call: TRBV27; d_call: .; j_call: TRBJ1-6
cdr3_nt: TGCGCCAGTATGGGTTTTAATTCACCCCTCCACTTT; cdr3_aa: CASMGFNSPLHF; clone_size: many; v_call: TRBV23-1; d_call: .; j_call: TRBJ1-6
cdr3_nt: TGTGCCAGCACCCTAAGGAGGGCACAGGGGGCTTCCGGGGGCAATCAGCCCCAGCATTTT; cdr3_aa: CASTLRRAQGASGGNQPQHF; clone_size: many; v_call: TRBV2; d_call: TRBD1; j_call: TRBJ1-5
cdr3_nt: TGTGCCAGCAGCTTGGGACAGGGGTGGACCTACGAGCAGTACTTC; cdr3_aa: CASSLGQGWTYEQYF; clone_size: .; v_call: TRBV7-6; d_call: TRBD1; j_call: TRBJ2-7
cdr3_nt: TGTGCCAGCAGCTTTGGAGATGGCAATTCACCCCTCCACTTT; cdr3_aa: CASSFGDGNSPLHF; clone_size: .; v_call: TRBV5-4; d_call: .; j_call: TRBJ1-6
cdr3_nt: TGTGCCAGCAGTTATGGTTCGTCCGGTGAGCAGTTCTTC; cdr3_aa: CASSYGSSGEQFF; clone_size: few; v_call: TRBV6-5; d_call: .; j_call: TRBJ2-1
cdr3_nt: TGTGCCAGCAGTTTAAGAATCCCATCCCCGAGCTATGGCTACACCTTC; cdr3_aa: CASSLRIPSPSYGYTF; clone_size: few; v_call: TRBV6-5; d_call: .; j_call: TRBJ1-2
cdr3_nt: TGTGCCAGCAGCTTTGCAGGGTTCGGCTACACCTTC; cdr3_aa: CASSFAGFGYTF; clone_size: few; v_call: TRBV7-9; d_call: .; j_call: TRBJ1-2
cdr3_nt: TGTGCCACCCAGGTATCCCCGCATGGGAGCCCGAGCTCCTACAATGAGCAGTTCTTC; cdr3_aa: CATQVSPHGSPSSYNEQFF; clone_size: .; v_call: TRBV12-3/TRBV12-4; d_call: .; j_call: TRBJ2-1
cdr3_nt: TGCGCCAGCAGCCCCGACCGGGACAGGCAGTTCTTC; cdr3_aa: CASSPDRDRQFF; clone_size: .; v_call: TRBV4-1; d_call: TRBD1; j_call: TRBJ2-1
cdr3_nt: TGTGCCAGTAGTATAGTCCCATTTGCGCCGGTGAGGGATACGCAGTATTTT; cdr3_aa: CASSIVPFAPVRDTQYF; clone_size: few; v_call: TRBV19; d_call: .; j_call: TRBJ2-3
cdr3_nt: TGTGCCAGCAGCTTAGGGTCCGGGGGAGCGTTGGCTGAAGCTTTCTTT; cdr3_aa: CASSLGSGGALAEAFF; clone_size: .; v_call: TRBV7-8; d_call: .; j_call: TRBJ1-1
cdr3_nt: TGCAGCGTTTCTTGGGACAGGGCAACAGATACGCAGTATTTT; cdr3_aa: CSVSWDRATDTQYF; clone_size: .; v_call: TRBV29-1; d_call: TRBD1; j_call: TRBJ2-3
cdr3_nt: TGTGCCAGCAGCTTAAACGAGGACTACGAGCAGTACTTC; cdr3_aa: CASSLNEDYEQYF; clone_size: many; v_call: TRBV7-6; d_call: .; j_call: TRBJ2-7
cdr3_nt: TGTGCCACCAGTGACTCTACTGCGGGGGGAGATTACAATGAGCAGTTCTTC; cdr3_aa: CATSDSTAGGDYNEQFF; clone_size: .; v_call: TRBV24-1; d_call: TRBD2; j_call: TRBJ2-1
cdr3_nt: TGTGCCAGTAGTATTAGCGGGGGCGGCACCGGGGAGCTGTTTTTT; cdr3_aa: CASSISGGGTGELFF; clone_size: few; v_call: TRBV19; d_call: TRBD2; j_call: TRBJ2-2
cdr3_nt: TGTGCCAGCAGTTACTCGCCTCTAGGGACAGGCGATGGCTACACCTTT; cdr3_aa: CASSYSPLGTGDGYTF; clone_size: few; v_call: TRBV6-2/TRBV6-3; d_call: TRBD1; j_call: TRBJ1-2
cdr3_nt: TGTGCCAGCAGTTTGTGGGAAGGCGGCACTGAAGCTTTCTTT; cdr3_aa: CASSLWEGGTEAFF; clone_size: few; v_call: TRBV27; d_call: .; j_call: TRBJ1-1
cdr3_nt: TGTGCCAGCAGGGGGGGTGCAGATACGCAGTATTTT; cdr3_aa: CASRGGADTQYF; clone_size: many; v_call: TRBV7-9; d_call: .; j_call: TRBJ2-3
cdr3_nt: TGTGCCAGCAGCCCTTTGACTAGCGGGGGGATGGATGAGCAGTTCTTC; cdr3_aa: CASSPLTSGGMDEQFF; clone_size: few; v_call: TRBV7-8; d_call: TRBD2; j_call: TRBJ2-1
cdr3_nt: TGTGCCAGCGCTGGGGGCGTAGACAATCAGCCCCAGCATTTT; cdr3_aa: CASAGGVDNQPQHF; clone_size: many; v_call: TRBV12-3/TRBV12-4; d_call: .; j_call: TRBJ1-5
cdr3_nt: TGTGCCAGCAGCTTATTTGGGGGGGCCTTTGGCTACACCTTC; cdr3_aa: CASSLFGGAFGYTF; clone_size: few; v_call: TRBV11-2; d_call: .; j_call: TRBJ1-2
cdr3_nt: TGTGCCAGCAGTCAGAGCGACATCCAAGAGACCCAGTACTTC; cdr3_aa: CASSQSDIQETQYF; clone_size: .; v_call: TRBV6-6; d_call: .; j_call: TRBJ2-5
cdr3_nt: TGTGCCAGCAGCTCTACCGGGACAGTAGCCGGGGAGCTGTTTTTT; cdr3_aa: CASSSTGTVAGELFF; clone_size: .; v_call: TRBV7-6; d_call: TRBD1; j_call: TRBJ2-2
cdr3_nt: TGTGCCAGCAGCTTAGGCCGGACGGGCCGCACCGGGGAGCTGTTTTTT; cdr3_aa: CASSLGRTGRTGELFF; clone_size: few; v_call: TRBV11-2; d_call: .; j_call: TRBJ2-2
cdr3_nt: TGTGCCAGCAGTCCTACGACAGGTAACCATCAAGCTTTCTTT; cdr3_aa: CASSPTTGNHQAFF; clone_size: .; v_call: TRBV28; d_call: .; j_call: TRBJ1-1
cdr3_nt: TGCAGTGCTAGAGACTATCGAGACACTGGGGCCAACGTCCTGACTTTC; cdr3_aa: CSARDYRDTGANVLTF; clone_size: few; v_call: TRBV20-1; d_call: .; j_call: TRBJ2-6
cdr3_nt: TGTGCCAGCAGGATTAGGACAGGGGGCAATCAGCCCCAGCATTTT; cdr3_aa: CASRIRTGGNQPQHF; clone_size: .; v_call: TRBV6-1; d_call: TRBD1; j_call: TRBJ1-5
cdr3_nt: TGTGCCAGCAGCTTCGAGACAGGGAAATTCTACAATGAGCAGTTCTTC; cdr3_aa: CASSFETGKFYNEQFF; clone_size: many; v_call: TRBV7-8; d_call: TRBD1; j_call: TRBJ2-1
cdr3_nt: TGCAGTGCTAGAGATACAGGGGGCTGGAATGAGCAGTTCTTC; cdr3_aa: CSARDTGGWNEQFF; clone_size: .; v_call: TRBV20-1; d_call: TRBD1; j_call: TRBJ2-1
cdr3_nt: TGTGCCAGCAGTTATGCAACGGGGACAGACTATAATTCACCCCTCCACTTT; cdr3_aa: CASSYATGTDYNSPLHF; clone_size: .; v_call: TRBV6-8; d_call: TRBD1; j_call: TRBJ1-6
cdr3_nt: TGTGCCAGCAGTGAAGCGCTTTATGGGGCTGAAGCTTTCTTT; cdr3_aa: CASSEALYGAEAFF; clone_size: .; v_call: TRBV2; d_call: .; j_call: TRBJ1-1
cdr3_nt: TGTGCCAGCACTCTTTGGGGTGCAACTAATGAAAAACTGTTTTTT; cdr3_aa: CASTLWGATNEKLFF; clone_size: few; v_call: TRBV12-3/TRBV12-4; d_call: .; j_call: TRBJ1-4